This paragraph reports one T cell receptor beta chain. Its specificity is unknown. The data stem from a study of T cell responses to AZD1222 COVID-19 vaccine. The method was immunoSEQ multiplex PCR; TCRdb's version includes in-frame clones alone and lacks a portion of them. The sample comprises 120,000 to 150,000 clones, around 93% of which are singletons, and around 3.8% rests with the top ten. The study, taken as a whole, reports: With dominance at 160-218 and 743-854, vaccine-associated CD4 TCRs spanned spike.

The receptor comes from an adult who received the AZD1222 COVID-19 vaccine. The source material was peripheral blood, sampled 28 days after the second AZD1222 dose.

The CDR3 DNA sequence: TGTGCCAGCAGCCAAGGGGGCTCCACGCGGGACGGGGATTGGACCGGGGAGCTGTTTTTT. Translating it yields CASSQGGSTRDGDWTGELFF. The gene calls are TRBV3-1 (or the pseudogene TRBV3-2) and TRBJ2-2; maybe TRBD2 (6 bases). The CDR3 covers 20 residues. Germline V gene data show CDR1 as LGHDT and CDR2 as YNNKEL (reference sequence). V shed 1 base and J shed 5 bases, with 26 bases lying between them.